This TCR beta chain came from a study of T cell responses to AZD1222 COVID-19 vaccine (dated by TCRdb to about 2021). Describing the broader study: AZD1222 recipients given second doses at about 4 weeks or at about 12 weeks were pooled, since spike-specific TCR depth and breadth were not found to differ between the two schedules. A total of under 250 trial participants underwent TCR sequencing, of whom approximately 200 had received two doses of AZD1222 and 26 had received two doses of the MenACWY control vaccine. Enrollment into the trials was organized by age into subgroups of 18-55, 56-69 and 70-plus years, and those subgroups contained approximately 160, 26 and 62 TCR-sequenced participants, respectively. Results the study describes overall, beyond this receptor: Reportedly, almost half of the unique spike-specific TCRs recognized epitopes lying outside the regions that are mutated in the B.1.351 and B.1.1.7 variants. Only 5 to 7 AZD1222 recipients were SARS-CoV-2 seropositive at baseline, limiting conclusions about previously exposed vaccinees. The 56-69-year group was small, and its depth increase did not reach significance, likely because of low power. Participants were mostly white British, with more females than males. The authors suggested clonal diversity may have been underestimated. No day 14 peak-response samples were available, so repertoires were characterized only after the peak T cell response. Spike-specific TCR breadth and depth rose significantly after two AZD1222 doses compared with day 0 and with MenACWY recipients. Vaccine-associated CD4 TCRs spanned the whole spike protein, with dominant responses in regions 160-218 and 743-854.

To note about this clone: There is no known antigen for this receptor. Within one base of it there is no much larger clone, and no base qualities were kept.

The time point label here, explained by the study, means: baseline before first vaccination. Samples from vaccinated people were obtained from the UK trials COV001 and COV002, which included a single-blind randomized controlled phase 2/3 trial of AZD1222 (ChAdOx1 nCoV-19) in healthy adults. For TCRbeta chain sequencing, PBMC samples from trial participants were taken at day 0 and at day 28 after the second dose. The CDR3 regions of human TCRbeta chains were analyzed by immunosequencing. In the authors' own workflow: TCRs in the repertoires were matched against a reference library of SARS-CoV-2-specific TCRs that had been generated with the MIRA antigen-specificity platform. Breadth was defined as the fraction of unique TCRs that were SARS-CoV-2-associated, and depth was defined as the fraction of total T cells that were SARS-CoV-2-associated. Using the MIRA data, each spike-specific TCR was mapped to the spike region that the TCR reacts to and placed in a CD4 or CD8 class. Log10-transformed breadth and depth values were compared by one-way ANOVA with Sidak's multiple comparisons tests. TCRdb re-hosts the immuneACCESS table, in-frame sequences only. Its copies lack some clones; in the studies checked, an unresolved V gene accounts for under half of them, and the cause for the rest is not known. V and J calls and clone size are copied from that table; D and trimming were computed from the DNA. This sample gives 65,000 to 85,000 clones in total; more than 75% of them show up just once. In total, the top ten clones hold about 13% of the sample.

The germline V gene (reference sequence) specifies SEHNR as CDR1 and FQNEAQ as CDR2. The germline V end is reduced by 0 bases and the J end by 7 bases; junction bases left unmatched: 10. The CDR3 runs 16 residues from the cysteine to the phenylalanine. Kept here is only the CDR3 DNA, which spans 48 bases and is read in frame from base 1. The sequencing used peripheral blood, collected on day 0 of AZD1222 vaccination. The TCR sequence derives from an adult in good health. Here the chain combines TRBV7-9 and TRBJ2-7; TRBD1 lines up with 9 middle nucleotides. The nucleotide sequence reads TGTGCCAGCAGCTTAGCGAAGGGACAGGGTACAAATGAGCAGTACTTC. It encodes CASSLAKGQGTNEQYF.